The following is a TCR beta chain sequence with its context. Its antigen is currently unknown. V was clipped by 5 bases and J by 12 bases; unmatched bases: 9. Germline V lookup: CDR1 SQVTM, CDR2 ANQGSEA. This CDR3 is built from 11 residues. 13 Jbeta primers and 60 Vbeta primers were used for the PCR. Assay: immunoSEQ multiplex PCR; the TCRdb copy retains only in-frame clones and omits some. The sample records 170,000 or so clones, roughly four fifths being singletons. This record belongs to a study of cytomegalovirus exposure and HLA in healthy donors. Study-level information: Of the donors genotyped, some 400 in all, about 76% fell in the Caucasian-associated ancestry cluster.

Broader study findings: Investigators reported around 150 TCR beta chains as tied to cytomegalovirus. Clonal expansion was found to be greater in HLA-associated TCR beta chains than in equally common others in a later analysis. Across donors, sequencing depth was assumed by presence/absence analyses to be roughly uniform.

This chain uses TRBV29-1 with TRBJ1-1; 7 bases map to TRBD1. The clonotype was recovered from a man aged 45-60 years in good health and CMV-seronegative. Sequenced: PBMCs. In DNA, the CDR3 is TGCAGCGTTCGGTCGACAGGGAGGACTTTCTTT. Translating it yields CSVRSTGRTFF.